The clone carrying this TCR beta chain was detected once. The target antigen is unknown. Using immunoSEQ multiplex PCR, the repertoire was profiled, and TCRdb retains in-frame clones only, with some absent. The sample consists of approximately 83,000 clones, under 80% of them appearing once. The entry originates in a study of radiotherapy plus CTLA-4 blockade in lung cancer. Study context: Of all patients, around 18% responded objectively and 25% to 35% showed disease control. General study results and limits: Response, reportedly, was best predicted by interferon-beta along with early blood T cell clone dynamics. Blood TCR clones of tumor origin expanded after radiotherapy plus ipilimumab.

Between the trimmed V and J ends, which lost 0 bases and 3 bases, there was a span of 9 bases. CDR1 is SGHRS and CDR2 is YFSETQ in the germline V gene. CDR3 size: 15 residues. It was focal radiation plus CTLA-4 blockade with ipilimumab that patients with chemo-refractory metastatic non-small-cell lung cancer received. The sample in question was peripheral blood, obtained from a patient treated with radiotherapy plus ipilimumab. The TCR sequence derives from a human donor with non-small cell lung cancer who had a partial response to radiotherapy plus ipilimumab. Some clones in this sample may be carry-over from other donors' samples. The chain carries TRBV5-1 and TRBJ2-2; TRBD1 is a possible D gene (5 bases). The CDR3 nucleotides are TGCGCCAGCAGCTTGGATGCAGGGTACACCGGGGAGCTGTTTTTT. Translated: CASSLDAGYTGELFF. Full variable domain (rest looked up from reference TRBV5-1 and TRBJ2-2): KAGVTQTPRYLIKTRGQQVTLSCSPISGHRSVSWYQQTPGQGLQFLFEYFSETQRNKGNFPGRFSGRQFSNSRSEMNVSTLELGDSALYLCASSLDAGYTGELFFGEGSRLTVL.